This entry lists 28 T cell receptor beta chains sequenced from one sample in a study of CD8 T cells in ankylosing spondylitis. TCRdb recomputed calls from the 5' RACE reads with MiXCR, one row per CDR3 protein. The table has about 280,000 distinct CDR3 sequences, around 18% seen once. The source material was blood, either unsorted or a sorted T cell fraction (not recorded which). The source of these receptors is a male donor with ankylosing spondylitis or in good health (not recorded which).

Only a few counts were recorded for this clonotype. V gene TRBV11-1 combines with J gene TRBJ2-3, with D possibly matching TRBD1 (5 bases). Trimming left V 5 bases short and J 0 bases short, with 27 bases between. Germline CDR1 reads SGHAT; CDR2 reads FQDESV (reference sequence). The CDR3 consists of 20 residues. This chain's CDR3 is CASSQWGDLIPTPSTDTQYF. Here the CDR3 DNA reads TGTGCCAGCAGCCAATGGGGCGACTTGATACCTACACCTAGCACAGATACGCAGTATTTT. Looking up the rest from reference TRBV11-1 and TRBJ2-3 gives the full variable domain: EAEVAQSPRYKITEKSQAVAFWCDPISGHATLYWYRQILGQGPELLVQFQDESVVDDSQLPKDRFSAERLKGVDSTLKIQPAELGDSAMYLCASSQWGDLIPTPSTDTQYFGPGTRLTVL.

The chain carries TRBV20-1 and TRBJ1-6; D is possibly TRBD1 (5 bases). The germline CDR1 and CDR2 sequences are DFQATT and SNEGSKA (reference sequence). The CDR3 contains 14 residues. V lost 6 bases to trimming and J lost 11 bases, with 20 bases between them. The CDR3 DNA reads TGCAGTGCAAGATCTGTGCAGGGAGGGACACCCCTCCACTTT. Its translation is CSARSVQGGTPLHF.

This chain uses TRBV4-1 with TRBJ2-2, with 7 bases fitting TRBD1. Germline CDR1 reads MGHRA; CDR2 reads YSYEKL. The V segment lost 0 bases and the J segment 6 bases; nucleotides outside the gene matches: 4. The CDR3 is 15 residues long. CDR3 loop: CASSQEPTGAGELFF. DNA for the CDR3: TGCGCCAGCAGCCAAGAACCTACAGGGGCCGGGGAGCTGTTTTTT.

This clonotype has just a few counts. The V and J genes are TRBV7-9 and TRBJ1-1; tentative D call: TRBD1 (5 bases). This CDR3 comprises 12 residues. Germline V gene lookup returns CDR1 SEHNR and CDR2 FQNEAQ (reference sequence). V was shortened by 5 bases and J by 11 bases, with 15 bases between the two germline ends. DNA for the CDR3: TGTGCCAGCAGCCGGGACCCCGAGCGGGCTTTCTTT. Translation: CASSRDPERAFF.

The CDR3 nucleotides are TGTGCCAGCAGTTTAACGGAAGAGCGGGAAAAACTGTTTTTT. Encoded protein: CASSLTEEREKLFF. The V gene is TRBV12-3 or TRBV12-4, the J gene TRBJ1-4; no definite D call. V was clipped by 2 bases and J by 8 bases, with 12 bases between them. The CDR3 contains 14 residues.

Only a few counts were recorded for this clonotype. CDR3 protein: CASRERGGNQPQHF. Here the CDR3 DNA reads TGTGCCAGCAGGGAAAGGGGGGGCAATCAGCCCCAGCATTTT. This sequence joins TRBV6-1 and TRBJ1-5; the D gene is possibly TRBD1 (6 bases). Germline assignment: CDR1 MNHNS and CDR2 SASEGT. Between the trimmed V and J ends, which lost 6 bases and 2 bases, there was a span of 11 bases. This CDR3 is built from 14 residues.

This clonotype was detected many times. The genes are TRBV5-1 and TRBJ1-6; perhaps TRBD1 as D (5 bases). Germline V gene sequence: CDR1 SGHRS, CDR2 YFSETQ. This CDR3 region has 18 residues. Trimming took off 1 base at V and 10 bases at J, with 24 bases between the two ends. The chain's CDR3 is CASSLSSGQGLLGSPLHF. CDR3 nucleotide sequence: TGCGCCAGCAGCTTGTCGTCCGGGCAGGGACTTCTTGGGTCACCCCTCCACTTT. The whole variable domain, filled in from reference TRBV5-1 and TRBJ1-6, reads KAGVTQTPRYLIKTRGQQVTLSCSPISGHRSVSWYQQTPGQGLQFLFEYFSETQRNKGNFPGRFSGRQFSNSRSEMNVSTLELGDSALYLCASSLSSGQGLLGSPLHFGNGTRLTVT.

Remarks on this clonotype: A much larger clone differs from this one at a single base, so this may be a read error. V is TRBV7-2 and J is TRBJ1-1, with D tentatively TRBD1 (6 bases). The CDR3 loop spans 13 amino acids. Germline assignment: CDR1 SGHTA and CDR2 FQGNSA. The DNA for the CDR3 is TGTGTCAGCAGCACCCAAGGGGGCACTGAAGCTTTCTTT. It codes for CVSSTQGGTEAFF.

The chain couples TRBV6-1 to TRBJ2-5; D may be TRBD1 or TRBD2 (5 bases each). Between the trimmed V and J ends, which lost 7 bases and 5 bases, there was a span of 17 bases. Germline loops: CDR1 MNHNS, CDR2 SASEGT. The CDR3 loop spans 14 amino acids. The CDR3 reads CASTVLRGVETQYF. In nucleotides, the CDR3 is TGTGCCAGCACTGTCCTGAGAGGGGTCGAGACCCAGTACTTC.

The chain has TRBV24-1 and TRBJ2-1; D gene unclear. This CDR3 comprises 12 residues. Trimming took off 4 bases at V and 8 bases at J, with 8 bases between the two ends. Germline assignment: CDR1 KGHDR and CDR2 SFDVKD. CDR3 residues: CATSEYLHEQFF. The CDR3 nucleotides read TGTGCCACCAGTGAATATCTCCATGAGCAGTTCTTC.

The chain uses TRBV18 and TRBJ1-1, with D possibly matching TRBD1 (6 bases). CDR1 and CDR2 from the germline V gene are KGHSH and LQKENI. Between the trimmed V and J ends, which lost 2 bases and 0 bases, there was a span of 10 bases. The CDR3 has 15 residues. The CDR3 loop is CASSPYGQMNTEAFF. Written as DNA, the CDR3 is TGTGCCAGCTCACCATACGGACAGATGAACACTGAAGCTTTCTTT.

The chain is built from TRBV6-5 and TRBJ1-2; 8 bases agree with TRBD1. The CDR3 spans 16 residues. V was clipped by 2 bases and J by 7 bases; unmatched bases: 12. From germline, CDR1 is MNHEY and CDR2 SVGAGI. This CDR3 reads CASSYTPLDRGAGYTF. The DNA for the CDR3 is TGTGCCAGCAGTTACACGCCCCTTGACAGGGGAGCTGGCTACACCTTC.

The rearrangement joins TRBV5-1 to TRBJ1-1; tentatively, D is TRBD1 (6 bases). CDR1 and CDR2 (germline): SGHRS, YFSETQ. This CDR3 is 15 amino acids long. V dropped 1 base and J dropped 0 bases, with 10 bases sitting between them. This chain's CDR3 is CASSLTGRMNTEAFF. Here the CDR3 DNA reads TGCGCCAGCAGCTTGACAGGGCGGATGAACACTGAAGCTTTCTTT.

This chain uses TRBV27 with TRBJ2-1; 10 nucleotides line up with TRBD1. V lost 6 bases to trimming and J lost 0 bases; unmatched junction nucleotides: 8. The CDR3 runs 17 residues. Germline V gene data show CDR1 as MNHEY and CDR2 as SMNVEV (reference sequence). In DNA, the CDR3 is TGTGCCAGCAGAGGACAGGGGGGGGCGAGCTCCTACAATGAGCAGTTCTTC. It translates to CASRGQGGASSYNEQFF.

This clonotype was counted a few times. V gene TRBV9 combines with J gene TRBJ1-2, with D unresolved. The CDR3 totals 12 residues. Germline CDR1 SGDLS, CDR2 YYNGEE. V was clipped by 7 bases and J by 1 base, with 8 bases between them. The CDR3 region is CASAWGNYGYTF. The CDR3 coding sequence is TGTGCCAGCGCCTGGGGTAACTATGGCTACACCTTC.

There are a few counts of this clonotype. The chain carries TRBV4-2 and TRBJ2-1; TRBD2 matches at 8 bases. This CDR3 has 15 amino acids. Trimming took 0 bases from V and 6 from J; bases not matched to a gene: 4. Germline V lookup: CDR1 LGHNA, CDR2 YNFKEQ. The CDR3 nucleotides read TGTGCCAGCAGCCAAGAAGCGGGAGTCGGCAATGAGCAGTTCTTC. Its protein is CASSQEAGVGNEQFF.

This clonotype was observed at least ten times. The chain uses TRBV10-3 and TRBJ1-6, with D possibly being TRBD1 (5 bases). Trimming removed 6 bases from V and 6 bases from J, with 18 bases in between. In germline, CDR1 is ENHRY, CDR2 SYGVKD. The CDR3 runs 16 residues. The CDR3 DNA follows: TGTGCCATCAGGTCCGGGACGGATGGCACTAATTCACCCCTCCACTTT. Protein sequence: CAIRSGTDGTNSPLHF.

The chain recombines TRBV10-1 with TRBJ2-2; 11 nucleotides line up with TRBD1. After removal of 5 bases from V and 4 bases from J, the junction contained 6 bases not matched to a gene. CDR3 length: 16 residues. Germline-derived CDR1 and CDR2 are WNHNN and SYGVQD (reference sequence). In nucleotides, the CDR3 is TGCGCCAGCAGTCCAGTCGGGACAGGGGGCACCGGGGAGCTGTTTTTT. Translated: CASSPVGTGGTGELFF.

This clonotype has a handful of counts. The V call is TRBV25-1, the J call TRBJ1-2; 9 positions agree with TRBD1. CDR1 and CDR2 from the germline V gene are MGHDK and SYGVNS. The CDR3 extends over 16 amino acids. The junction had 11 bases not matched to a gene; V was cut back by 3 bases and J by 6 bases. The CDR3 spells CASSDPGTGTSHGYTF. The CDR3 DNA is TGTGCCAGCAGTGATCCCGGGACAGGGACTAGTCATGGCTACACCTTC.

This clonotype was observed a few times. In DNA, the CDR3 is TGTGCCAGCATTCTAAGAGGAAGCTCCTACAATGAGCAGTTCTTC. It codes for CASILRGSSYNEQFF. The chain combines TRBV6-1 with TRBJ2-1; the D is unclear. The length of the CDR3 is 15 residues. CDR1 and CDR2 (germline): MNHNS, SASEGT. V lost 7 bases and J lost 0, with 13 bases in between.

The sample holds a few counts of this clonotype. The J gene is TRBJ2-7, the V gene TRBV20-1; unclear D gene. This CDR3 region has 13 residues. CDR1 and CDR2 (germline): DFQATT, SNEGSKA (reference sequence). V lost 5 bases to trimming and J lost 3 bases, with 14 bases between them. CDR3 loop: CSARGVKGYEQYV. The CDR3 DNA reads TGCAGTGCTCGTGGGGTGAAGGGCTACGAGCAGTACGTC.

A few counts support this clonotype. The chain carries TRBV20-1 and TRBJ1-4; a possible D gene is TRBD1 (6 bases). CDR1 and CDR2 (germline): DFQATT, SNEGSKA (reference sequence). This CDR3 is built from 15 residues. Trimming took 0 bases from V and 2 from J, leaving 10 bases between them. The CDR3 sequence is CSARDWGGTNEKLFF. The CDR3 DNA reads TGCAGTGCTAGAGATTGGGGGGGCACTAATGAAAAACTGTTTTTT.

This chain joins TRBV28 and TRBJ2-7; D gene uncertain. CDR1 MDHEN and CDR2 SYDVKM come from the germline V gene. The CDR3 totals 14 residues. V lost 7 bases and J lost 2, with 15 bases in between. Here the CDR3 reads CASKGTAYPYEQYV. The CDR3 coding sequence is TGTGCCAGCAAGGGTACCGCCTACCCCTACGAGCAGTACGTC.

This rearrangement joins TRBV20-1 to TRBJ1-1, with a tentative D call TRBD1 (5 bases). The germline V gene has CDR1 DFQATT and CDR2 SNEGSKA (reference sequence). CDR3 length: 13 residues. V was shortened by 2 bases and J by 6 bases, with 13 bases between the two germline ends. CDR3 region: CSARQGGFSEAFF. Here the CDR3 DNA reads TGCAGTGCTAGACAGGGTGGGTTCTCTGAAGCTTTCTTT.

The genes are TRBV12-3 or TRBV12-4 and TRBJ2-5; D unresolved. CDR3 length: 12 residues. V was pared by 6 bases and J by 2 bases, with 7 bases between. The CDR3 region has the DNA TGTGCCAGCAGGCGGTCACAAGAGACCCAGTACTTC. This codes for CASRRSQETQYF.

As regards this clonotype: Possible read error: a much larger clone is one base away. The chain uses TRBV15 and TRBJ1-1; D ambiguous. Germline loops: CDR1 LNHNV, CDR2 YYDKDF (reference sequence). This CDR3 comprises 15 residues. DNA for the CDR3: TGTGCCACCTGCAGAGATCTCAAAATGAACACTGAAGCTTTCTTT. Its translation is CATCRDLKMNTEAFF.

The V and J genes are TRBV29-1 and TRBJ2-1; tentative D call: TRBD2 (8 bases). This CDR3 contains 15 residues. V was pared by 4 bases and J by 8 bases, with 21 bases between. Germline V lookup: CDR1 SQVTM, CDR2 ANQGSEA. DNA for the CDR3: TGCAGCGTTGCAACCGGAGGTAGCGGGACAGATGAGCAGTTCTTC. It is translated as CSVATGGSGTDEQFF.

The rearrangement links TRBV21-1 to TRBJ2-3; TRBD2, the table's D call, was not compared with the DNA. TRBV21-1 is shown as a pseudogene. This CDR3 is built from 18 residues. The CDR3 region has the DNA TGTGCCAGCAGCAAAGTCGGGACTAGCGGGGGCCGCACAGATACGCAGTATTTT. Translated: CASSKVGTSGGRTDTQYF.